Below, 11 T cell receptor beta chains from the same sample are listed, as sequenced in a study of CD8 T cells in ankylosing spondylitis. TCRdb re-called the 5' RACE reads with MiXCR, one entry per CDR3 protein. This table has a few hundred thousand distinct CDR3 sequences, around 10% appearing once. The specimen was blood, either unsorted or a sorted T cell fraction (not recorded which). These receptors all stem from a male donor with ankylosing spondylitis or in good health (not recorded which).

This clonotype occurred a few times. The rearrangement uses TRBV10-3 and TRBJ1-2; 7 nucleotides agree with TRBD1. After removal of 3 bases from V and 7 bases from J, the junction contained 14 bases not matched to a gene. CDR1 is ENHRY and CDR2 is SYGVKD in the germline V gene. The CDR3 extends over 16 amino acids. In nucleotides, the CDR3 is TGTGCCATCAGTGATGCGGGAGGGTTGGGACAGCGTGGCTACACCTTC. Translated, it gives CAISDAGGLGQRGYTF.

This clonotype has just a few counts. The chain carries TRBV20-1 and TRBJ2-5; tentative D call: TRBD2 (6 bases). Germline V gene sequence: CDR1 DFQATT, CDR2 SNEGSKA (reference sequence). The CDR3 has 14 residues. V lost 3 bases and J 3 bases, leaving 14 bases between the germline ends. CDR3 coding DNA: TGCAGTGCTAGGGGTCTAGCGAGAAAAGAGACCCAGTACTTC. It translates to CSARGLARKETQYF.

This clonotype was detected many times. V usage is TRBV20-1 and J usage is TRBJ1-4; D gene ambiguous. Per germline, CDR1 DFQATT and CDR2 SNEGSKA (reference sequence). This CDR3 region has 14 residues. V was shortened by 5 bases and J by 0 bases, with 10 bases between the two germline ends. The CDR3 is CSAQKDPTNEKLFF. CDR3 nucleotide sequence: TGCAGTGCTCAAAAAGACCCAACTAATGAAAAACTGTTTTTT.

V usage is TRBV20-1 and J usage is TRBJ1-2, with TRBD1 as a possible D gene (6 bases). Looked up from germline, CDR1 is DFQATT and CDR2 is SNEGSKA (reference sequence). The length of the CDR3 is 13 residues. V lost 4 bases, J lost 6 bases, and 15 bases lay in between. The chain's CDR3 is CSAIQGGNHGYTF. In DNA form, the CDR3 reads TGCAGTGCTATACAGGGAGGGAATCATGGCTACACCTTC.

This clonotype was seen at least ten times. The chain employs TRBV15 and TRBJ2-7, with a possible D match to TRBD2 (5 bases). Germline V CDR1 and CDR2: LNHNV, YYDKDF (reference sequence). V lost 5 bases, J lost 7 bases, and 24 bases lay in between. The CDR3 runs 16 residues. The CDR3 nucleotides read TGTGCCACCAGCGAAAAAATCGCCAGGAGTTCGGGGGAGCAGTACTTC. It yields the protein CATSEKIARSSGEQYF. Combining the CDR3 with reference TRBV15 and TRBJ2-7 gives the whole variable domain DAMVIQNPRYQVTQFGKPVTLSCSQTLNHNVMYWYQQKSSQAPKLLFHYYDKDFNNEADTPDNFQSRRPNTSFCFLDIRSPGLGDTAMYLCATSEKIARSSGEQYFGPGTRLTVT.

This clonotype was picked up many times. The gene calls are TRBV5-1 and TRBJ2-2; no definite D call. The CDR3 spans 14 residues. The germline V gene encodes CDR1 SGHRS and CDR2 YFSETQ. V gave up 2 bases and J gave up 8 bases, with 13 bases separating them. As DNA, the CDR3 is TGCGCCAGCAGCTTTTCCGCGGAGTGGGGGGAGCTGTTTTTT. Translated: CASSFSAEWGELFF.

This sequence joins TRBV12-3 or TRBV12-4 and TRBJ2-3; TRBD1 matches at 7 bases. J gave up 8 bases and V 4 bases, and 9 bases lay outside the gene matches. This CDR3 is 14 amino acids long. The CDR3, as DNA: TGTGCCAGCAGTTGGACAGGTTCGGTAGGTACGCAGTATTTT. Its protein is CASSWTGSVGTQYF.

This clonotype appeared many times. The chain's CDR3 is CASSRGGSEKLFF. For the CDR3, the DNA is TGTGCCAGCAGCCGTGGCGGCTCGGAAAAACTGTTTTTT. This rearrangement joins TRBV7-2 to TRBJ1-4; unclear D gene. Germline CDR1 is SGHTA and CDR2 is FQGNSA. Trimming took 5 bases from V and 8 from J, leaving 12 bases between them. The length of the CDR3 is 13 residues.

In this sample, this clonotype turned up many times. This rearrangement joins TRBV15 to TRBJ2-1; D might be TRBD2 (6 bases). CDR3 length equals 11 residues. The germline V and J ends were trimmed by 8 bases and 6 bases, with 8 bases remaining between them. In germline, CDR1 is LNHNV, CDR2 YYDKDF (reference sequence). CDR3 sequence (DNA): TGTGCCACCCTCGGGGGCAATGAGCAGTTCTTC. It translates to CATLGGNEQFF.

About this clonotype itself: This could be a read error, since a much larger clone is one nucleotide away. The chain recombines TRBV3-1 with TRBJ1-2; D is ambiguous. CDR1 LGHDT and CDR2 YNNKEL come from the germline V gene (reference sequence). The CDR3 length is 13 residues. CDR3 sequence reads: CVSSRFEGEGYTF. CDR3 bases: TGTGTCAGCAGCCGGTTCGAGGGCGAAGGCTACACCTTC.

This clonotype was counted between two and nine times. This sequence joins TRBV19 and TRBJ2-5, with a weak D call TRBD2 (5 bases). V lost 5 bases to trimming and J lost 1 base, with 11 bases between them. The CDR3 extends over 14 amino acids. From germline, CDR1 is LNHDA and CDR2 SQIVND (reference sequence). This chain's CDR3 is CASSEDSRQETQYF. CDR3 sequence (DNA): TGTGCCAGTAGTGAGGACTCACGCCAAGAGACCCAGTACTTC.